These 11 T cell receptor beta chains originate from one sample sequenced in a study of blood T cell repertoires in COVID-19. Measured with immunoSEQ multiplex PCR; TCRdb has only the in-frame clones, and not every one. Of about 91,000 clones listed, over 60% are singletons. Input material: peripheral blood. These receptors all come from a man between 65 and 85 years old with acute or convalescent COVID-19.

There are a few counts of this clone. The rearrangement links TRBV10-2 to TRBJ1-6; 12 positions match TRBD1. Germline values: CDR1 WSHSY, CDR2 SAAADI. V trimming: 6 bases; J trimming: 11 bases; junction bases outside the gene matches: 17. The CDR3 spans 18 residues. In DNA form, the CDR3 reads TGCGCCAGCAGCCCTCTCAGTACGGGACAGGGGGCATGGGCACCCCTCCACTTT. It codes for CASSPLSTGQGAWAPLHF.

This chain links TRBV24-1 with TRBJ2-5, with 9 bases lining up with TRBD1. Germline assignment: CDR1 KGHDR and CDR2 SFDVKD. The CDR3 has 15 residues. V lost 5 bases to trimming and J lost 5 bases; unmatched junction nucleotides: 8. The CDR3 is CATSVGGTGSETQYF. The CDR3 DNA follows: TGTGCCACCAGTGTCGGGGGGACAGGGTCGGAGACCCAGTACTTC.

This chain links TRBV28 with TRBJ2-5, with a weak D call TRBD1 (7 bases). The CDR3 is 17 amino acids. The germline CDR1 and CDR2 sequences are MDHEN and SYDVKM. V gave up 6 bases and J gave up 0 bases, with 20 bases separating them. The CDR3: CASRGGWDSLYQETQYF. In DNA, the CDR3 is TGTGCCAGCAGGGGGGGATGGGACAGTTTGTACCAAGAGACCCAGTACTTC.

The J gene is TRBJ2-2, the V gene TRBV5-8; no firm D call. In germline, CDR1 is SGHTS, CDR2 YDEGEE. This CDR3 comprises 16 residues. With 3 bases removed from V and 1 base from J, the gap between germline ends came to 13 bases. The CDR3 DNA is TGTGCCAGCAGCTCTCTCGGAGCCAAGAACACCGGGGAGCTGTTTTTT. This codes for CASSSLGAKNTGELFF.

V gene TRBV18 combines with J gene TRBJ1-1, with D perhaps matching TRBD1 (5 bases). The CDR3 runs 13 residues. V lost 4 bases to trimming and J lost 4 bases, with 10 bases between them. Germline-derived CDR1 and CDR2 are KGHSH and LQKENI. In DNA form, the CDR3 reads TGTGCCAGCTCACGTGAGCAGGGCACTGAAGCTTTCTTT. It translates to CASSREQGTEAFF.

The V gene is TRBV5-8, the J gene TRBJ2-1; a possible D gene is TRBD2 (7 bases). Germline CDR1 reads SGHTS; CDR2 reads YDEGEE. The ends were cut back, 3 bases at V and 0 bases at J, with 10 bases in the middle. The CDR3 sequence is 15 residues long. The CDR3 loop reads CASSWGGYSYNEQFF. In DNA form, the CDR3 reads TGTGCCAGCAGCTGGGGGGGCTACTCCTACAATGAGCAGTTCTTC.

This chain joins TRBV18 and TRBJ1-2; tentatively, D is TRBD1 (6 bases). Looked up from germline, CDR1 is KGHSH and CDR2 is LQKENI. This CDR3 region has 15 residues. V was shortened by 6 bases and J by 3 bases, with 17 bases between the two germline ends. The CDR3 region has the DNA TGTGCCAGCTCCCTTCGACAGGAATCGTACTATGGCTACACCTTC. Translated, it gives CASSLRQESYYGYTF. Full variable domain (remainder filled in from reference TRBV18 and TRBJ1-2): NAGVMQNPRHLVRRRGQEARLRCSPMKGHSHVYWYRQLPEEGLKFMVYLQKENIIDESGMPKERFSAEFPKEGPSILRIQQVVRGDSAAYFCASSLRQESYYGYTFGSGTRLTVV.

The V and J genes are TRBV10-1 and TRBJ2-1; possible D gene TRBD2, 5 bases. Between the trimmed V and J ends, which lost 4 bases and 0 bases, there was a span of 13 bases. Germline V CDR1 and CDR2: WNHNN, SYGVQD (reference sequence). The CDR3 consists of 16 residues. The CDR3 DNA sequence: TGCGCCAGCAGTGGCGGGCCTAGCAGCTCCTACAATGAGCAGTTCTTC. Encoded protein: CASSGGPSSSYNEQFF.

The V gene is TRBV24-1, the J gene TRBJ1-2, with TRBD1 matching over 7 bases. After removal of 7 bases from V and 4 bases from J, the junction contained 11 bases not matched to a gene. Germline assignment: CDR1 KGHDR and CDR2 SFDVKD. This CDR3 is 15 amino acids long. Written as DNA, the CDR3 is TGTGCCACCAGGAAAAAGGGACAGATACCCTATGGCTACACCTTC. Its translation is CATRKKGQIPYGYTF.

This clone was seen a few times. The genes are TRBV11-2 and TRBJ2-2, with 7 bases identical to TRBD2. Germline V gene data show CDR1 as SGHAT and CDR2 as FQNNGV. The CDR3 sequence is 15 residues long. Trimming took 4 bases from V and 2 from J; bases not matched to a gene: 4. The CDR3 nucleotides are TGTGCCAGCAGCTCCGGACTAGTAAACACCGGGGAGCTGTTTTTT. This gives the protein CASSSGLVNTGELFF.

V usage is TRBV4-1 and J usage is TRBJ1-1; 7 nucleotides align to TRBD1. Germline V CDR1 and CDR2: MGHRA, YSYEKL. Trimming removed 3 bases from V and 8 bases from J; junction bases left unmatched: 12. This CDR3 region has 15 residues. CDR3 region: CASSHRSGWTGEAFF. CDR3 coding DNA: TGCGCCAGCAGCCACAGATCGGGTTGGACAGGAGAAGCTTTCTTT.